A single sample is the source of the 14 T cell receptor beta chains below, sequenced in a study of regulatory T cells in long-lasting Graves disease. The time point here: newly diagnosed GD, antithyroid drugs for less than 3 months. From PBMCs, RNA was extracted and then used to make the TCR library. Combining iRepertoire HTBI primers with Arm-PCR of CDR3 regions, the authors built TCR beta libraries. In TCRdb, the multiplex PCR reads were re-called with MiXCR into one record per CDR3 protein. The sample shows 530,000 or so distinct CDR3 sequences, approximately 16% of them seen only once. The data also belong to a second study, concerning T cells in Graves' hyperthyroidism and ophthalmopathy.

The input for sequencing was peripheral blood mononuclear cells (PBMCs), taken at new diagnosis, from a patient treated with antithyroid drugs. These receptors were obtained from a young man with Graves disease.

This clonotype was seen at least ten times. The gene calls are TRBV6-5 and TRBJ2-3; no clear D gene. This CDR3 has 13 residues. Germline V lookup: CDR1 MNHEY, CDR2 SVGAGI. Trimming took off 2 bases at V and 5 bases at J, with 8 bases between the two ends. In DNA, the CDR3 is TGTGCCAGCAGTTACGTAAATCAAGATACGCAGTATTTT. This gives the protein CASSYVNQDTQYF.

This clonotype was observed a handful of times. V gene TRBV29-1 combines with J gene TRBJ2-1, with 10 bases aligning to TRBD2. The V segment lost 1 base and the J segment 4 bases; nucleotides outside the gene matches: 13. The CDR3 consists of 18 residues. Germline CDR1 is SQVTM and CDR2 is ANQGSEA. For the CDR3, the DNA is TGCAGCGTTGAAGCGGCCGAGACTAGCGGGTCGAGTTACAATGAGCAGTTCTTC. Protein product: CSVEAAETSGSSYNEQFF.

This clonotype was seen repeatedly, ten times or more. The DNA of the CDR3 is TGTGCCAGCAGTACGACTAGCGTTCCCTCGGGTGAGCAGTTCTTC. Its protein product is CASSTTSVPSGEQFF. The chain has TRBV6-2 or TRBV6-3 and TRBJ2-1; 8 bases agree with TRBD2. Unmatched junction bases numbered 12, after V lost 5 bases and J lost 9 bases. The CDR3 has 15 amino acids. Germline V lookup: CDR1 MNHEY, CDR2 SVGEGT.

This chain joins TRBV6-2 or TRBV6-3 and TRBJ2-5; weak D call: TRBD2 (6 bases). The CDR3 has 16 amino acids. Germline CDR1 is MNHEY and CDR2 is SVGEGT. The V gene lost 6 bases and the J gene lost 0 bases, with 17 bases spanning the gap. The CDR3 protein is CASSRPSWGDQETQYF. The CDR3 nucleotides are TGTGCCAGCAGCCGACCCTCGTGGGGGGACCAAGAGACCCAGTACTTC.

This clonotype occurred many times. The rearrangement joins TRBV6-1 to TRBJ2-1; TRBD2 agrees at 13 bases. After removal of 5 bases from V and 6 bases from J, the junction contained 4 bases not matched to a gene. This CDR3 comprises 15 residues. Germline V gene sequence: CDR1 MNHNS, CDR2 SASEGT. The CDR3 coding sequence is TGTGCCAGCAGTACAGGACTAGCGGGAGCCAATGAGCAGTTCTTC. It codes for CASSTGLAGANEQFF.

This clonotype has a handful of counts. The gene calls are TRBV20-1 and TRBJ2-4, with D tentatively TRBD2 (5 bases). The DNA end is a closer match to TRBJ2-5, so the J assignment may be wrong. The CDR3 has 16 amino acids. Per the germline V gene, CDR1 is DFQATT and CDR2 is SNEGSKA (reference sequence). CDR3 sequence reads: CSALAALAGAEGTQYF. CDR3 DNA: TGCAGTGCTCTAGCTGCCTTGGCGGGCGCCGAGGGGACCCAGTACTTC.

In its sample, this clonotype was seen many times. The gene calls are TRBV27 and TRBJ2-5; D is ambiguous. Germline CDR1 is MNHEY and CDR2 is SMNVEV (reference sequence). The CDR3 contains 14 residues. V lost 0 bases and J lost 5, with 10 bases in between. The CDR3 sequence is CASSLSLGLETQYF. CDR3 in DNA: TGTGCCAGCAGTTTATCTCTGGGCCTGGAGACCCAGTACTTC.

At least ten counts were recorded for this clonotype. The V and J genes are TRBV20-1 and TRBJ2-1; 9 bases agree with TRBD2. CDR1 DFQATT and CDR2 SNEGSKA come from the germline V gene (reference sequence). The CDR3 length is 14 residues. The junction had 2 bases not matched to a gene; V was cut back by 2 bases and J by 3 bases. The CDR3 DNA reads TGCAGTGCTAGACGACTAGCGGACTACAATGAGCAGTTCTTC. Protein sequence: CSARRLADYNEQFF.

This clonotype showed up many times. The V and J genes are TRBV29-1 and TRBJ2-5; 11 bases align to TRBD2. There are 13 residues in the CDR3. Per germline, CDR1 SQVTM and CDR2 ANQGSEA. After removal of 5 bases from V and 4 bases from J, the junction contained 3 bases not matched to a gene. The CDR3 loop reads CSVWTSGRETQYF. The DNA of the CDR3 is TGCAGCGTTTGGACTAGCGGGCGAGAGACCCAGTACTTC.

This clonotype occurred many times. This chain joins TRBV27 and TRBJ1-2; 12 bases fit TRBD1. Trimming removed 8 bases from V and 8 bases from J; junction bases left unmatched: 6. The germline V gene encodes CDR1 MNHEY and CDR2 SMNVEV (reference sequence). The CDR3 loop spans 13 amino acids. DNA for the CDR3: TGTGCCAGCGCCCTGGGACAGGGGGCAGGCTACACCTTC. Translated, it gives CASALGQGAGYTF.

This clonotype came up many times. The gene calls are TRBV30 and TRBJ1-1, with 7 bases that match TRBD1. The V segment lost 3 bases and the J segment 7 bases; nucleotides outside the gene matches: 8. The CDR3 consists of 13 residues. The V gene's germline CDR1 is GTSNPN and CDR2 SVGIG (reference sequence). Here the CDR3 reads CAWRSTGWIEAFF. CDR3 DNA: TGTGCCTGGAGATCGACAGGGTGGATTGAAGCTTTCTTT.

This clonotype was seen at least ten times. V is TRBV12-3 or TRBV12-4 and J is TRBJ2-3; 9 bases match TRBD2. CDR3 length equals 14 residues. The junction had 7 bases not matched to a gene; V was cut back by 6 bases and J by 6 bases. CDR3 nucleotides: TGTGCCAGCAGGGTAGCGGGAGTGGCGGATACGCAGTATTTT. Translated, it gives CASRVAGVADTQYF.

This clonotype has just a few counts. This chain links TRBV2 with TRBJ2-1; perhaps TRBD2 as D (5 bases). This CDR3 has 16 residues. CDR1 and CDR2 (germline): SNHLY, FYNNEI. Trimming removed 6 bases at V and 0 bases at J, with 15 bases between. This CDR3 is CASSDPAGSSYNEQFF. DNA of the CDR3: TGTGCCAGCAGCGATCCTGCTGGGAGCTCCTACAATGAGCAGTTCTTC.

This clonotype was recorded at least ten times. The genes are TRBV2 and TRBJ2-5; 9 bases map to TRBD1. This CDR3 is built from 13 residues. CDR1 SNHLY and CDR2 FYNNEI come from the germline V gene. With V trimmed by 8 bases and J by 5 bases, 6 bases remained unmatched. As DNA, the CDR3 is TGTGCCAGCGGGGGACAGGGAATGGAGACCCAGTACTTC. Protein: CASGGQGMETQYF. Looking up the rest from reference TRBV2 and TRBJ2-5 gives the full variable domain: EPEVTQTPSHQVTQMGQEVILRCVPISNHLYFYWYRQILGQKVEFLVSFYNNEISEKSEIFDDQFSVERPDGSNFTLKIRSTKLEDSAMYFCASGGQGMETQYFGPGTRLLVL.